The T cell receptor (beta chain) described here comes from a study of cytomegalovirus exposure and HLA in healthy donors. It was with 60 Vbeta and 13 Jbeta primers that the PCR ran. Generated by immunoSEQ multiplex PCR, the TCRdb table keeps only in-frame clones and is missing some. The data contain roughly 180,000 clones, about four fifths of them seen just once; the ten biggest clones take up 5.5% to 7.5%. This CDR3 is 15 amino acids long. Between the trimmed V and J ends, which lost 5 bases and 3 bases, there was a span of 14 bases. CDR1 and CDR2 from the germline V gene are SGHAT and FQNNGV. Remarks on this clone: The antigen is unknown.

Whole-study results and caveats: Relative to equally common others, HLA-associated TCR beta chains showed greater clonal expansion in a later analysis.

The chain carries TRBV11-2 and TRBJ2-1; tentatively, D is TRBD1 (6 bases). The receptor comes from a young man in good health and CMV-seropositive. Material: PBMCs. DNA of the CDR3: TGTGCCAGCAGCCAAGGGACATGGTACTACAATGAGCAGTTCTTC. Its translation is CASSQGTWYYNEQFF.